These T cell receptor beta chains were read from a single sample in a study of shared clonotypes between healthy human individuals. Only in-frame clones appear in the TCRdb table, and some are missing; sequencing was by immunoSEQ multiplex PCR. The sample lists some 450,000 clones; about 74% were seen once. Specimen: PBMCs. Receptors were obtained from a middle-aged woman in good health. Some clones in this sample may be carry-over from other donors' samples. The CDR3 runs from the conserved cysteine through the conserved F or W. D genes are given only for firm matches.

j_call d_call v_call cdr3_aa
TRBJ1-5 NA TRBV5-5 CASSTSTNQPQHF
TRBJ2-5 NA TRBV19 CASSIQEGAETQYF
TRBJ2-7 NA TRBV28 CATGRSYEQYF
TRBJ2-1 TRBD2 TRBV5-1 CASKKRELAQEQFF
TRBJ2-7 NA TRBV15 CATSTGTTYEQYF
TRBJ2-3 TRBD2 TRBV7-2 CASSLGQREGDTQYF
TRBJ2-1 NA TRBV28 CASSLLPSSYNEQFF
TRBJ2-5 NA TRBV19 CASSVPGAYIEGQYF
TRBJ1-4 NA TRBV10-3 CAISEQGGEKLFF
TRBJ2-7 NA TRBV27 CASSFFGNNYEQYF
TRBJ2-1 TRBD1 TRBV5-1 CASSWMGQGDEQFF
TRBJ2-6 NA TRBV5-1 CASSPLGANVLTF
TRBJ2-7 NA TRBV11-2 CASSLGQGLYEQYF
TRBJ1-5 NA TRBV6-5 CASSMDSYQPQHF
TRBJ2-5 TRBD2 TRBV7-3 CASSLAGGGQTQYF
TRBJ2-3 NA TRBV18 CASSQAPHTDTQYF
TRBJ2-5 NA TRBV5-4 CASSLRGTQETQYF
TRBJ2-7 NA TRBV19 CASSARVTYEQYF